Listed here are 32 T cell receptor beta chains from one sample, sequenced in a study of T cells in Graves' hyperthyroidism and ophthalmopathy. RNA transcripts provided the source from which TCR beta CDR3 regions were amplified. The study used the HTBI primer set for a first-round RT-PCR of the TCR CDR3. TCRdb processed the multiplex PCR reads anew with MiXCR; each CDR3 protein has one entry. The sample holds some 500,000 distinct CDR3 sequences, approximately 16% seen once. The sequencing sample was made of blood. The source of these receptors is a young woman with Graves' ophthalmopathy.

In this sample, this clonotype turned up many times. The chain couples TRBV11-1 to TRBJ1-1; TRBD1 might be the D (6 bases). This CDR3 contains 16 residues. Trimming shortened V by 2 bases and J by 1 base, and 14 bases separated the two germline ends. Germline V CDR1 and CDR2: SGHAT, FQDESV (reference sequence). CDR3 region: CASSLTLQGTNTEAFF. CDR3 nucleotide sequence: TGTGCCAGCAGCTTAACCCTACAGGGTACGAACACTGAAGCTTTCTTT.

This clonotype was counted many times. The CDR3 here is CASSYLGDRTSINYGYTF. The CDR3 nucleotides read TGTGCCAGCAGTTACCTCGGGGACAGAACTTCCATCAACTATGGCTACACCTTC. The chain uses TRBV6-6 and TRBJ1-2; TRBD1 aligns across 7 bases. The length of the CDR3 is 18 residues. Germline V gene data show CDR1 as MNHNY and CDR2 as SVGAGI (reference sequence). J was trimmed by 2 bases and V by 2 bases; bases with no gene match: 14.

The chain is built from TRBV20-1 and TRBJ2-7, with TRBD2 matching 10 bases. Germline trimming cut 1 base from V and 4 bases from J; bases unmatched to any gene: 4. Germline values: CDR1 DFQATT, CDR2 SNEGSKA (reference sequence). CDR3 length: 14 amino acids. CDR3 sequence reads: CSARAPTSGYEQYF. The DNA of the CDR3 is TGCAGTGCTAGAGCCCCGACTAGCGGGTACGAGCAGTACTTC.

This clonotype was detected a few times. The V and J genes are TRBV4-1 and TRBJ2-7, with no clear D. The CDR3 runs 16 residues. Germline assignment: CDR1 MGHRA and CDR2 YSYEKL. V lost 0 bases to trimming and J lost 0 bases, with 12 bases between them. CDR3 coding DNA: TGCGCCAGCAGCCAAGACCCCAGGTTGAGCTCCTACGAGCAGTACTTC. Amino acid sequence: CASSQDPRLSSYEQYF.

The V call is TRBV20-1, the J call TRBJ1-1, with no clear D. CDR3 length equals 12 residues. The germline CDR1 and CDR2 sequences are DFQATT and SNEGSKA (reference sequence). Trimming pared 3 bases from V and 6 bases from J, leaving 11 bases between. CDR3 protein: CSARAEGSEAFF. CDR3 nucleotides: TGCAGTGCTAGGGCGGAGGGATCTGAAGCTTTCTTT.

This clonotype was observed a few times. This chain connects TRBV24-1 to TRBJ2-2; 8 positions agree with TRBD2. The CDR3 totals 17 residues. Germline CDR1 is KGHDR and CDR2 is SFDVKD. The junction had 10 bases not matched to a gene; V was cut back by 3 bases and J by 5 bases. The CDR3 sequence: CATSDPGAGERTGELFF. CDR3 sequence (DNA): TGTGCCACCAGTGATCCGGGAGCGGGAGAGCGTACCGGGGAGCTGTTTTTT.

The genes are TRBV6-1 and TRBJ1-1; D not resolved. The CDR3 extends over 15 amino acids. V lost 5 bases, J lost 4 bases, and 17 bases lay in between. Germline V gives CDR1 MNHNS, CDR2 SASEGT. CDR3 residues: CASSYDRSRGTEAFF. The DNA for the CDR3 is TGTGCCAGCAGTTATGATCGGTCCAGAGGCACTGAAGCTTTCTTT.

This clonotype has a handful of counts. This chain links TRBV7-9 with TRBJ1-1, with D possibly being TRBD1 (6 bases). The CDR3 has 18 amino acids. V was cut by 1 base and J by 0 bases, with 18 bases left in between. CDR1 SEHNR and CDR2 FQNEAQ come from the germline V gene (reference sequence). CDR3 bases: TGTGCCAGCAGCTTAGTGCGGGACATCTTCATTATGAACACTGAAGCTTTCTTT. It specifies CASSLVRDIFIMNTEAFF.

In this sample, this clonotype turned up a few times. The chain carries TRBV28 and TRBJ1-1, with a weak D call TRBD1 (5 bases). The germline CDR1 and CDR2 sequences are MDHEN and SYDVKM. The germline V and J ends were trimmed by 3 bases and 0 bases, with 14 bases remaining between them. The length of the CDR3 is 16 residues. This chain's CDR3 is CASSLGDSSMNTEAFF. In nucleotides, the CDR3 is TGTGCCAGCAGTTTGGGCGACAGCTCTATGAACACTGAAGCTTTCTTT.

The sample holds a few counts of this clonotype. V and J are TRBV10-3 and TRBJ2-7; D unclear. Between the trimmed V and J ends, which lost 3 bases and 1 base, there was a span of 10 bases. Germline values: CDR1 ENHRY, CDR2 SYGVKD. The CDR3 has 14 amino acids. DNA for the CDR3: TGTGCCATCAGTGAAGGTCAAACTTCCTACGAGCAGTACTTC. It codes for CAISEGQTSYEQYF.

This clonotype was seen more than once but under ten times. V usage is TRBV6-5 and J usage is TRBJ1-6; 7 nucleotides line up with TRBD1. Germline-derived CDR1 and CDR2 are MNHEY and SVGAGI. This CDR3 has 16 residues. With 4 bases clipped from V and 7 bases from J, the junction kept 10 bases outside the gene matches. The CDR3 protein is CASSFLTQGGNSPLHF. The CDR3 nucleotides are TGTGCCAGCAGTTTTCTTACCCAGGGGGGCAATTCACCCCTCCACTTT.

CDR3 DNA: TGTGCCTGGAGTTCCAGTGAGATGCAGTATTTT. Encoded protein: CAWSSSEMQYF. This chain uses TRBV30 with TRBJ2-3; D unclear. The CDR3 consists of 11 residues. Germline loops: CDR1 GTSNPN, CDR2 SVGIG (reference sequence). V was pared by 2 bases and J by 11 bases, with 11 bases between.

This clonotype has at least ten counts. The chain is built from TRBV20-1 and TRBJ1-1; no definite D call. Per the germline V gene, CDR1 is DFQATT and CDR2 is SNEGSKA (reference sequence). Deletions cut 1 base from V and 6 bases from J, with 15 bases between. The CDR3 spans 14 residues. CDR3 in amino acids: CSARGTPRSPEAFF. CDR3 DNA sequence: TGCAGTGCTAGAGGGACCCCTCGGAGTCCTGAAGCTTTCTTT.

In its sample, this clonotype was seen a few times. The chain recombines TRBV10-3 with TRBJ1-2; a possible D gene is TRBD1 (6 bases). CDR3 size: 13 residues. CDR1 and CDR2 (germline): ENHRY, SYGVKD. The ends were cut back, 10 bases at V and 2 bases at J, with 14 bases in the middle. CDR3 region: CATTPQGNYGYTF. CDR3 sequence (DNA): TGTGCCACTACTCCCCAGGGGAACTATGGCTACACCTTC.

This clonotype came up a few times. V is TRBV19 and J is TRBJ1-3, with D possibly TRBD1 on 5 matching bases. Germline CDR1 reads LNHDA; CDR2 reads SQIVND (reference sequence). CDR3 size: 16 residues. V was clipped by 6 bases and J by 0 bases, with 15 bases between them. CDR3 DNA sequence: TGTGCCAGTAGGGGGAACAGGACCAGCTCTGGAAACACCATATATTTT. The encoded protein is CASRGNRTSSGNTIYF.

This clonotype appeared many times. J is TRBJ2-7 and V is TRBV27; TRBD1 might be the D (5 bases). The length of the CDR3 is 15 residues. V lost 2 bases to trimming and J lost 2 bases, with 13 bases between them. Germline V gene sequence: CDR1 MNHEY, CDR2 SMNVEV (reference sequence). The CDR3 spells CASSLEQGLTYEQYF. In DNA form, the CDR3 reads TGTGCCAGCAGTTTAGAGCAGGGCCTCACCTACGAGCAGTACTTC.

This sequence joins TRBV4-1 and TRBJ2-2; TRBD2 agrees at 16 bases. The CDR3 covers 20 residues. Per germline, CDR1 MGHRA and CDR2 YSYEKL. V lost 6 bases, J lost 2 bases, and 12 bases stayed unmatched. The chain's CDR3 is CASRATGLAGGILNTGELFF. For the CDR3, the DNA is TGCGCCAGCAGAGCTACGGGACTAGCGGGAGGGATTCTAAACACCGGGGAGCTGTTTTTT.

This chain links TRBV27 with TRBJ1-2; 9 nucleotides line up with TRBD1. Germline V gene sequence: CDR1 MNHEY, CDR2 SMNVEV (reference sequence). V was pared by 3 bases and J by 4 bases, with 6 bases of the junction left unmatched. There are 15 residues in the CDR3. The CDR3 sequence: CASSFHRDRVYGYTF. The CDR3 nucleotides are TGTGCCAGCAGTTTCCATCGGGACAGGGTCTATGGCTACACCTTC.

For this clonotype: This may be a read error, as it is one base from a much larger clone. J is TRBJ2-1 and V is TRBV18; D is unresolved. Per germline, CDR1 KGHSH and CDR2 LQKENI. CDR3 length: 13 residues. For the CDR3, the DNA is TGTGCCATCTCATGGGTAGCCGACAATGAGCAGTTCTTC. This sequence encodes CAISWVADNEQFF.

The rearrangement uses TRBV11-2 and TRBJ2-3; 12 nucleotides match TRBD1. From germline, CDR1 is SGHAT and CDR2 FQNNGV. This CDR3 region has 15 residues. Unmatched junction bases numbered 4, after V lost 4 bases and J lost 5 bases. The CDR3 nucleotides are TGTGCCAGCAGCTCGGGACAGGGGGCTGGAGATACGCAGTATTTT. It specifies CASSSGQGAGDTQYF.

This clonotype was detected ten times or more. The genes are TRBV30 and TRBJ1-4, with 9 bases that match TRBD1. CDR1 is GTSNPN and CDR2 is SVGIG in the germline V gene (reference sequence). The CDR3 length is 14 residues. The J segment lost 6 bases and the V segment lost 1 base, leaving 3 bases of the junction unmatched. Here the CDR3 reads CAWSEGQGDEKLFF. The CDR3 nucleotides read TGTGCCTGGAGTGAGGGACAGGGCGATGAAAAACTGTTTTTT.

This clonotype was seen ten or more times. This chain uses TRBV7-2 with TRBJ2-3, with a possible D match to TRBD2 (6 bases). The germline CDR1 and CDR2 sequences are SGHTA and FQGNSA. V was trimmed by 1 base and J by 1 base, leaving 15 bases between them. This CDR3 is built from 17 residues. CDR3 DNA: TGTGCCAGCAGCTTAGACCTATTCGGGGGAGGCACAGATACGCAGTATTTT. Translated, it gives CASSLDLFGGGTDTQYF.

CDR3 amino acids: CASSQLWDQPQHF. The CDR3 DNA reads TGCGCCAGCAGCCAACTGTGGGATCAGCCCCAGCATTTT. This chain connects TRBV4-3 to TRBJ1-5; D ambiguous. Germline-derived CDR1 and CDR2 are LGHNA and YSLEER. The CDR3 has 13 residues. The V and J ends lost 2 bases and 5 bases respectively, with 7 bases between them.

The V gene is TRBV4-2, the J gene TRBJ2-5; 9 nucleotides agree with TRBD2. Germline CDR1 and CDR2: LGHNA and YNFKEQ. The length of the CDR3 is 16 residues. With 2 bases clipped from V and 6 bases from J, the junction kept 10 bases outside the gene matches. For the CDR3, the DNA is TGTGCCAGCAGCCAACCCGATAGCGGGAGTGGGCAGACCCAGTACTTC. Encoded protein: CASSQPDSGSGQTQYF.

This clonotype was seen more than once but under ten times. This chain connects TRBV28 to TRBJ1-2, with D possibly being TRBD1 (5 bases). The V gene's germline CDR1 is MDHEN and CDR2 SYDVKM. The CDR3 spans 14 residues. With 5 bases removed from V and 4 bases from J, the gap between germline ends came to 14 bases. CDR3 sequence (DNA): TGTGCCAGCAGTACTCCCGGGACGGTCTATGGCTACACCTTC. Its translation: CASSTPGTVYGYTF.

This clonotype has at least ten counts. The chain recombines TRBV30 with TRBJ2-3; 9 nucleotides agree with TRBD2. Germline loops: CDR1 GTSNPN, CDR2 SVGIG (reference sequence). This CDR3 contains 19 residues. Trimming took 0 bases from V and 3 from J; bases not matched to a gene: 16. The CDR3 sequence is CAWSVRIAGASSATDTQYF. The CDR3 coding sequence is TGTGCCTGGAGTGTACGCATAGCGGGAGCTTCTAGTGCAACAGATACGCAGTATTTT.

The chain joins TRBV4-1 to TRBJ1-2; 9 bases match TRBD1. The CDR3 has 17 residues. In germline, CDR1 is MGHRA, CDR2 YSYEKL. Trimming took 0 bases from V and 2 from J; bases not matched to a gene: 7. In nucleotides, the CDR3 is TGCGCCAGCAGCCAAGATCCCGGGACAGGGCCCAACTATGGCTACACCTTC. Protein: CASSQDPGTGPNYGYTF.

This clonotype was detected a few times. The chain is built from TRBV20-1 and TRBJ2-1, with unresolved D. The germline V gene has CDR1 DFQATT and CDR2 SNEGSKA (reference sequence). This CDR3 spans 17 amino acids. With 3 bases removed from V and 0 bases from J, the gap between germline ends came to 18 bases. The DNA for the CDR3 is TGCAGTGCTAGTAGTAGGTCTGGGCCCAGCTCCTACAATGAGCAGTTCTTC. This gives the protein CSASSRSGPSSYNEQFF.

This clonotype was recorded many times. The chain recombines TRBV5-1 with TRBJ2-7; 9 nucleotides agree with TRBD2. Germline V gene data show CDR1 as SGHRS and CDR2 as YFSETQ. This CDR3 has 15 residues. The junction had 12 bases not matched to a gene; V was cut back by 8 bases and J by 3 bases. CDR3 protein: CASKDSGSTFYEQYF. The CDR3 nucleotides are TGCGCCAGTAAAGATAGCGGGAGCACTTTCTACGAGCAGTACTTC.

This clonotype was counted many times. The CDR3 is CATSGLAGGPGEQYF. Written as DNA, the CDR3 is TGTGCCACCAGCGGTCTAGCGGGAGGGCCCGGCGAGCAGTACTTC. The V gene is TRBV15, the J gene TRBJ2-7, with 12 positions matching TRBD2. CDR1 and CDR2 from the germline V gene are LNHNV and YYDKDF (reference sequence). Trimming at V came to 5 bases and at J to 6 bases, leaving 8 bases not matched to a gene. The CDR3 runs 15 residues.

The sample holds a few counts of this clonotype. The rearrangement joins TRBV6-2 or TRBV6-3 to TRBJ2-7; unclear D gene. The CDR3 runs to 13 residues. From germline, CDR1 is MNHEY and CDR2 SVGEGT. Trimming removed 2 bases at V and 1 base at J, with 6 bases between. CDR3 in DNA: TGTGCCAGCAGTTACAGTCTGTCCTACGAGCAGTACTTC. The encoded protein is CASSYSLSYEQYF.

CDR3 sequence reads: CASSPAEVSSYNEQFF. CDR3 in DNA: TGTGCCAGTAGTCCCGCCGAGGTGAGCTCCTACAATGAGCAGTTCTTC. The J gene is TRBJ2-1, the V gene TRBV19; D uncertain. The germline CDR1 and CDR2 sequences are LNHDA and SQIVND (reference sequence). This CDR3 has 16 residues. V was clipped by 5 bases and J by 0 bases, with 14 bases between them.